Sequencing of this TCR beta chain was carried out in a study of identical twins. The study's findings and limits: The abundant beta clonotypes from cord blood had fewer insertions, and memory repertoires had none of this.

V lost 2 bases to trimming and J lost 3 bases; unmatched junction nucleotides: 7. The germline CDR1 and CDR2 sequences are SGHRS and YFSETQ. CDR3 length: 15 amino acids. TCRdb processed the 5' RACE reads anew with MiXCR; each CDR3 protein has one entry. In the table there are 200,000 to 250,000 distinct CDR3 sequences, around 8% of which are singletons. This clonotype was detected ten times or more. Its antigen remains unidentified. The data also belong to a second study, concerning yellow fever vaccine responses in identical twins.

The source is a woman aged 18-35 years in good health. Sequenced material: memory (CD45RO+) T cells sorted from blood. V is TRBV5-1 and J is TRBJ2-5; 7 bases align to TRBD1. The CDR3 loop is CASSLTGTEKETQYF. The CDR3 DNA is TGCGCCAGCAGCTTAACCGGGACAGAAAAAGAGACCCAGTACTTC.